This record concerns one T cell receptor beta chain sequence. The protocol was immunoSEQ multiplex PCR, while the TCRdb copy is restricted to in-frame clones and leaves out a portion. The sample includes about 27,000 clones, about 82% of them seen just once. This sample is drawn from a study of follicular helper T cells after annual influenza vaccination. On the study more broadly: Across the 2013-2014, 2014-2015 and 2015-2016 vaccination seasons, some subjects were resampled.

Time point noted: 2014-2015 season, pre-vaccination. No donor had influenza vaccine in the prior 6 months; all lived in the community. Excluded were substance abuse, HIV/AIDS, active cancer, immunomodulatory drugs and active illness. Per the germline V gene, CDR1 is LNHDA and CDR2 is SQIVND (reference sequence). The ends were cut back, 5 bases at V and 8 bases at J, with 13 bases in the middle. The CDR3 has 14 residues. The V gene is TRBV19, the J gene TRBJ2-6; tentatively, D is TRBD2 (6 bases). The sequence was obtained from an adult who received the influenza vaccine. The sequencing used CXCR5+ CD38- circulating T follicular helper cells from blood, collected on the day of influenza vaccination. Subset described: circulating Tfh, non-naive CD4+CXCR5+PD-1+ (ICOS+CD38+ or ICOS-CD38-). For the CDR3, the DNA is TGTGCCAGTAGTCCCGGGACTGGCCCCAACGTCCTGACTTTC. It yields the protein CASSPGTGPNVLTF. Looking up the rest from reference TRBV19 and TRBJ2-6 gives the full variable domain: DGGITQSPKYLFRKEGQNVTLSCEQNLNHDAMYWYRQDPGQGLRLIYYSQIVNDFQKGDIAEGYSVSREKKESFPLTVTSAQKNPTAFYLCASSPGTGPNVLTFGAGSRLTVL.